These T cell receptor beta chains were read from a single sample in a study of early T cells in non-severe SARS-CoV-2 infection. TCRdb reprocessed the 5' RACE reads via MiXCR and lists one record per CDR3 protein. The table lists around 48,000 distinct CDR3 sequences, about 13% of them singletons. Sequenced input: whole blood. The receptors shown here come from an adult who was a healthcare worker with PCR-confirmed SARS-CoV-2 infection or an uninfected control (not recorded which). The CDR3 runs from the conserved cysteine through the conserved F or W. The D gene is left open where the match is weak. Clone size is not always given. Where it is, it says once, few, many or a class for expanded clones.

j_call | clone_size | d_call | v_call | cdr3_aa | cdr3_nt
TRBJ2-1 | many | - | TRBV2 | CASRNLPGDNEQFF | TGTGCCAGCAGGAACCTCCCCGGGGACAATGAGCAGTTCTTC
TRBJ2-3 | many | TRBD2 | TRBV28 | CASLDTSDRTDTQYF | TGTGCCAGCCTTGATACTAGCGACCGCACAGATACGCAGTATTTT
TRBJ2-7 | many | - | TRBV28 | CASSLYIGAGVEQYF | TGTGCCAGCAGTTTATACATCGGGGCAGGGGTCGAGCAGTACTTC
TRBJ1-1 | many | TRBD1 | TRBV2 | CASSQDRVKMNTEAFF | TGTGCCAGCAGCCAGGACAGGGTGAAAATGAACACTGAAGCTTTCTTT
TRBJ2-3 | many | TRBD1 | TRBV30 | CAWSVGQGLQDTQYF | TGTGCCTGGAGTGTGGGACAGGGGCTACAAGATACGCAGTATTTT
TRBJ2-5 | - | - | TRBV21-1 | CASSPRTSLYQETQYF | TGTGCCAGCAGCCCCCGGACTAGTTTGTACCAAGAGACCCAGTACTTC
TRBJ1-1 | many | - | TRBV28 | CASSFQGLYTEAFF | TGTGCCAGCAGCTTCCAGGGCTTATACACTGAAGCTTTCTTT
TRBJ1-4 | - | TRBD1 | TRBV7-3 | CANSRDRGEKLFF | TGTGCCAACAGCCGGGACAGGGGTGAAAAACTGTTTTTT
TRBJ1-1 | many | - | TRBV6-1 | CASSESGGRYTEAFF | TGTGCCAGCAGTGAATCGGGGGGCAGATACACTGAAGCTTTCTTT
TRBJ1-2 | many | - | TRBV5-1 | CASSSPEEGGYGYTF | TGCGCCAGCAGCTCACCTGAAGAAGGAGGCTATGGCTACACCTTC
TRBJ2-7 | many | - | TRBV19 | CASSPNRVSYEQYF | TGTGCCAGTAGTCCCAACAGGGTCTCCTACGAGCAGTACTTC
TRBJ2-1 | - | TRBD2 | TRBV5-1 | CASSLVLAGANEQFF | TGCGCCAGCAGCTTGGTCCTAGCGGGTGCCAATGAGCAGTTCTTC
TRBJ2-3 | many | TRBD2 | TRBV12-3/TRBV12-4 | CASSSRLAGSSTDTQYF | TGTGCCAGCAGTTCCCGTTTAGCGGGGAGTTCCACAGATACGCAGTATTTT
TRBJ1-5 | few | - | TRBV28 | CASSLIRQPQHF | TGTGCCAGCAGTTTGATTCGTCAGCCCCAGCATTTT
TRBJ1-1 | many | - | TRBV6-2/TRBV6-3 | CASRNGGGRTEAFF | TGTGCCAGCAGGAACGGGGGAGGGAGGACTGAAGCTTTCTTT
TRBJ2-4 | - | - | TRBV2 | CATGAKNIQYF | TGTGCCACCGGAGCCAAAAACATTCAGTACTTC
TRBJ2-3 | few | - | TRBV28 | CASRDNTDTQYF | TGTGCCAGCAGGGACAACACAGATACGCAGTATTTT
TRBJ2-2 | few | - | TRBV10-2 | CASTQRGPGELFF | TGCGCCAGCACCCAACGGGGTCCCGGGGAGCTGTTTTTT
TRBJ1-1 | - | TRBD1 | TRBV6-5 | CASSRGGTGSTEAFF | TGTGCCAGCAGTCGAGGCGGGACAGGGAGCACTGAAGCTTTCTTT
TRBJ2-7 | many | - | TRBV25-1 | CASSEGWGGNTYEQYF | TGTGCCAGCAGTGAAGGGTGGGGGGGCAACACCTACGAGCAGTACTTC
TRBJ1-2 | many | TRBD1 | TRBV5-1 | CASSPETGTGGDGYTF | TGCGCCAGCAGCCCTGAAACCGGGACAGGGGGAGATGGCTACACCTTC
TRBJ2-2 | many | - | TRBV4-2 | CASSSRDSNTGELFF | TGTGCCAGCAGCTCCCGGGACTCGAACACCGGGGAGCTGTTTTTT
TRBJ1-3 | - | - | TRBV5-1 | CASSLGGLDSGNTIYF | TGCGCCAGCAGCTTGGGCGGACTGGACTCTGGAAACACCATATATTTT
TRBJ1-1 | many | - | TRBV12-3/TRBV12-4 | CASSETEIREAFF | TGTGCCAGCTCCGAGACCGAGATAAGGGAAGCTTTCTTT
TRBJ2-5 | - | - | TRBV6-5 | CASSYFDPQETQYF | TGTGCCAGCAGTTACTTTGATCCTCAAGAGACCCAGTACTTC
TRBJ2-3 | - | - | TRBV29-1 | CSWAGGSNTQYF | TGCAGCTGGGCGGGCGGGTCGAATACGCAGTATTTT
TRBJ1-2 | many | - | TRBV9 | CASSVGTYGYTF | TGTGCCAGCAGCGTAGGGACCTATGGCTACACCTTC
TRBJ1-1 | many | - | TRBV6-2/TRBV6-3 | CASSYRDLNTEAFF | TGTGCCAGCAGTTACCGGGACTTGAACACTGAAGCTTTCTTT
TRBJ1-1 | many | - | TRBV6-5 | CASSYSQGMNTEAFF | TGTGCCAGCAGTTACTCCCAGGGAATGAACACTGAAGCTTTCTTT
TRBJ2-7 | - | TRBD1 | TRBV2 | CASSIPGQGSYEQYF | TGTGCCAGCAGTATACCGGGACAGGGGTCCTACGAGCAGTACTTC
TRBJ2-7 | - | - | TRBV2 | CASSVTYYEQYF | TGTGCCAGCAGCGTCACATACTACGAGCAGTACTTC
TRBJ1-1 | many | - | TRBV20-1 | CSASAGHTEAFF | TGCAGTGCTAGTGCAGGGCACACTGAAGCTTTCTTT
TRBJ2-7 | many | - | TRBV3-1 | CASSQGRGPDEQYF | TGTGCCAGCAGCCAAGGCCGGGGCCCAGACGAGCAGTACTTC
TRBJ2-3 | few | - | TRBV29-1 | CSVVSALTRTDTQYF | TGCAGCGTTGTTTCGGCTTTGACCCGCACAGATACGCAGTATTTT
TRBJ1-3 | few | TRBD1 | TRBV28 | CASSPRQGRENTIYF | TGTGCCAGCAGTCCCCGACAGGGACGTGAAAACACCATATATTTT
TRBJ1-5 | few | TRBD1 | TRBV7-8 | CASSPYGQGSIQPQHF | TGTGCCAGCAGCCCGTATGGACAGGGTAGTATTCAGCCCCAGCATTTT
TRBJ2-7 | few | - | TRBV5-1 | CASSLSGAVYEQYF | TGCGCCAGCAGCTTGTCAGGGGCGGTCTACGAGCAGTACTTC
TRBJ1-2 | many | - | TRBV5-4 | CASSWALANYGYTF | TGTGCCAGCAGCTGGGCTCTCGCTAACTATGGCTACACCTTC
TRBJ2-1 | - | TRBD2 | TRBV29-1 | CSVVRLAGDNEQFF | TGCAGCGTTGTAAGACTAGCGGGAGACAATGAGCAGTTCTTC
TRBJ2-3 | many | TRBD1 | TRBV18 | CASSQIGQGTDTQYF | TGTGCCAGCTCACAAATCGGACAGGGGACAGATACGCAGTATTTT
TRBJ1-1 | many | - | TRBV29-1 | CSLKYGGGGTEAFF | TGCAGCCTAAAATACGGGGGCGGTGGCACTGAAGCTTTCTTT
TRBJ2-7 | - | - | TRBV27 | CASNQRVSYEQYF | TGTGCCAGCAACCAGCGGGTGTCCTACGAGCAGTACTTC